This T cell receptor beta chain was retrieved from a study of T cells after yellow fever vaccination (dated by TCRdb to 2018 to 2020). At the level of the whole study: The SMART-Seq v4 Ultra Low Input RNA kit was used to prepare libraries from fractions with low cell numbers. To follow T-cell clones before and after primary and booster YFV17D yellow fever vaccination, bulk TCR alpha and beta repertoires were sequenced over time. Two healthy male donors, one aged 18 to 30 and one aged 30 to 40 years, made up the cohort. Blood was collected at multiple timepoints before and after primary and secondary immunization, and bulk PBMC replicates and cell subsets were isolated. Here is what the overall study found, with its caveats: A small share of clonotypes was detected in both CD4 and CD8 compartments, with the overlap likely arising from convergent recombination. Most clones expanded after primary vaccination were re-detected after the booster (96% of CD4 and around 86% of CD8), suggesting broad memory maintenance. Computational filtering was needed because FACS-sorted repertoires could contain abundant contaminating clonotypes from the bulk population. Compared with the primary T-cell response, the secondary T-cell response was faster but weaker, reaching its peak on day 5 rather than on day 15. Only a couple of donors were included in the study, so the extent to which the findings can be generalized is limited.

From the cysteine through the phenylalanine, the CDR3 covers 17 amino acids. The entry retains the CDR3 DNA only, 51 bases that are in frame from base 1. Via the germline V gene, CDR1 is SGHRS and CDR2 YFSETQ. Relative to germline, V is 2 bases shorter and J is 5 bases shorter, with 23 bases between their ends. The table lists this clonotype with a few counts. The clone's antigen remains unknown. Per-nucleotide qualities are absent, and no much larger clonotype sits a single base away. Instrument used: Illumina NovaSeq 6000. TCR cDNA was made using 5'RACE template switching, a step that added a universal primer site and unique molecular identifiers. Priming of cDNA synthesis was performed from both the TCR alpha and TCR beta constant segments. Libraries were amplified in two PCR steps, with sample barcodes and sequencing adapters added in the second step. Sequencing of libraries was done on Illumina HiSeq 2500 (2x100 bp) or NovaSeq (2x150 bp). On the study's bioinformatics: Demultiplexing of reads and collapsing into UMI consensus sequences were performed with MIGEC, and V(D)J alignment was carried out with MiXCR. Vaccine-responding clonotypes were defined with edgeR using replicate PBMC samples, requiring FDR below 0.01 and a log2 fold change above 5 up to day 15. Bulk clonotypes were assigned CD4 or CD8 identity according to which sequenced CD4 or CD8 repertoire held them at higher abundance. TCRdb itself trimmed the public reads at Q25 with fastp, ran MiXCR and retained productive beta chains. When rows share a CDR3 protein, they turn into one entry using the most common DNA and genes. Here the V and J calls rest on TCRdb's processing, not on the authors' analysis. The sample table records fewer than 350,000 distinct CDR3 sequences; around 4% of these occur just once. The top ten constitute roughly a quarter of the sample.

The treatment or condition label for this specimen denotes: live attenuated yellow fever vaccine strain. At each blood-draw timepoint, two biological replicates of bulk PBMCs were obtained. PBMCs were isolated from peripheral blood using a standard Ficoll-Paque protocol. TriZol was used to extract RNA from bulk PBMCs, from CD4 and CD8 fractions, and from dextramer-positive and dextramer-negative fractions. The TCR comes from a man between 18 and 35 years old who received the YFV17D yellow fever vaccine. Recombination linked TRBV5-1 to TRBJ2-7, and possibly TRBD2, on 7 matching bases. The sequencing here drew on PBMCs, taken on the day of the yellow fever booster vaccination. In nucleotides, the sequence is TGCGCCAGCAGCTTCCGTGCGGGGGCCCTAAGGGTCGACGAGCAGTACTTC. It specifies CASSFRAGALRVDEQYF.